The next 19 T cell receptor beta chains were all read from a single sample in a study of Ad26.COV2.S vaccination and SARS-CoV-2 variants. As to treatment: roughly 18 received Ad26.COV2.S at low or high dose, single or two shots; several received placebo; per-sample allocation not given. Day 63 following the first vaccine or placebo injection was when the samples were taken. The repertoire was sequenced with immunoSEQ multiplex PCR; TCRdb's copy has only in-frame clones and lacks some. The sample has roughly 500,000 clones, approximately 88% seen once. The specimen comprised peripheral blood, sampled in a trial of Ad26.COV2.S vaccine versus placebo. These receptors came from a person between 18 and 59 years old who received the Ad26.COV2.S COVID-19 vaccine or a placebo.

The gene calls are TRBV18 and TRBJ2-6, with D perhaps matching TRBD2 (6 bases). V was cut by 6 bases and J by 3 bases, with 12 bases left in between. The CDR3 totals 15 residues. The germline V gene has CDR1 KGHSH and CDR2 LQKENI. The CDR3 region has the DNA TGTGCCAGCTCGCCGGGGGTAGGTGGGGCCAACGTCCTGACTTTC. Translated, it gives CASSPGVGGANVLTF.

The chain recombines TRBV5-4 with TRBJ2-4; D is unclear. Germline V gene sequence: CDR1 SGHNT, CDR2 YYREEE (reference sequence). Trimming took 0 bases from V and 6 from J, leaving 13 bases between them. The CDR3 loop spans 15 amino acids. DNA of the CDR3: TGTGCCAGCAGCTTGGCCGGACCCCCAACAAACATTCAGTACTTC. This translates into CASSLAGPPTNIQYF.

As for this clone: The junction departs from the called germline gene at one end, perhaps through a read error. The chain uses TRBV18 and TRBJ2-5; no definite D call. The CDR3 consists of 14 residues. CDR1 and CDR2 (germline): KGHSH, LQKENI. The CDR3 bases are TGTGCCAGCTCACCCGGAGATTCCCAAGGGACCCAGTACTTC. This codes for CASSPGDSQGTQYF.

V usage is TRBV27 and J usage is TRBJ2-1, with 10 positions matching TRBD2. CDR1 is MNHEY, CDR2 SMNVEV, per germline (reference sequence). This CDR3 is 15 amino acids long. Unmatched junction bases numbered 8, after V lost 5 bases and J lost 7 bases. The CDR3: CASSPIAGGGNEQFF. DNA for the CDR3: TGTGCCAGCAGTCCGATAGCGGGAGGTGGAAATGAGCAGTTCTTC.

On this clone: This specimen includes other DNA sequences encoding the same CDR3. This sequence joins TRBV28 and TRBJ2-7; maybe TRBD1 (6 bases). Germline V gene data show CDR1 as MDHEN and CDR2 as SYDVKM. The ends were cut back, 6 bases at V and 1 base at J, with 10 bases in the middle. This CDR3 has 13 amino acids. This CDR3 reads CASRQGGSYEQYF. CDR3 bases: TGTGCCAGCAGACAGGGCGGGTCCTACGAGCAGTACTTC.

The chain uses TRBV5-1 and TRBJ2-2; 8 bases agree with TRBD2. The V segment lost 0 bases and the J segment 0 bases; nucleotides outside the gene matches: 10. In germline, CDR1 is SGHRS, CDR2 YFSETQ. CDR3 size: 19 residues. The CDR3 is CASSLAGTRGRANTGELFF. For the CDR3, the DNA is TGCGCCAGCAGCTTGGCGGGGACTAGAGGCCGAGCGAACACCGGGGAGCTGTTTTTT.

V usage is TRBV20-1 and J usage is TRBJ2-7; 7 bases fit TRBD2. Germline V gene sequence: CDR1 DFQATT, CDR2 SNEGSKA (reference sequence). J was trimmed by 7 bases and V by 6 bases; bases with no gene match: 6. The CDR3 covers 11 residues. The CDR3 bases are TGCAGTGCGGACTGGGGAGGGGAGCAGTACTTC. It yields the protein CSADWGGEQYF.

The chain links TRBV30 to TRBJ1-6; 9 bases line up with TRBD1. Germline CDR1 reads GTSNPN; CDR2 reads SVGIG (reference sequence). V shed 2 bases, J shed 7 bases, and the junction held 6 bases outside the gene matches. This CDR3 is built from 15 residues. The CDR3 protein is CAWSPGQGINSPLHF. DNA of the CDR3: TGTGCCTGGAGTCCCGGACAGGGGATAAATTCACCCCTCCACTTT.

This clone was recorded only once. The gene calls are TRBV10-3 and TRBJ1-5; 8 bases line up with TRBD1. The CDR3 is made up of 14 amino acids. Per the germline V gene, CDR1 is ENHRY and CDR2 is SYGVKD. J was trimmed by 7 bases and V by 4 bases; bases with no gene match: 6. The CDR3 DNA reads as TGTGCCATCAGTGGTTCCGGGACAGGACAGCCCCAGCATTTT. Translating it yields CAISGSGTGQPQHF.

The genes are TRBV4-3 and TRBJ1-4, with a weak D call TRBD1 (5 bases). CDR1 LGHNA and CDR2 YSLEER come from the germline V gene. This CDR3 spans 15 amino acids. V dropped 0 bases and J dropped 12 bases, with 17 bases sitting between them. This CDR3 is CASSQDSLFGGELFF. The CDR3 DNA follows: TGCGCCAGCAGCCAAGACTCCTTATTCGGGGGTGAACTGTTTTTT.

CDR3 protein: CASKIPGLAGPNTGELFF. CDR3 sequence (DNA): TGTGCCAGCAAAATTCCGGGACTAGCGGGGCCGAACACCGGGGAGCTGTTTTTT. The chain employs TRBV7-9 and TRBJ2-2; the match to TRBD2 covers 13 bases. J gave up 0 bases and V 7 bases, and 8 bases lay outside the gene matches. This CDR3 region has 18 residues. Per germline, CDR1 SEHNR and CDR2 FQNEAQ (reference sequence).

The chain is built from TRBV30 and TRBJ2-7, with TRBD1 matching over 7 bases. Trimming at V came to 4 bases and at J to 3 bases, leaving 6 bases not matched to a gene. CDR3 length: 13 residues. Germline loops: CDR1 GTSNPN, CDR2 SVGIG (reference sequence). CDR3 amino acids: CAWKRQGVYEQYF. The DNA for the CDR3 is TGTGCCTGGAAGCGACAGGGAGTCTACGAGCAGTACTTC.

The rearrangement uses TRBV7-9 and TRBJ2-7; the D is unclear. The V end was cut by 4 bases, the J end by 2 bases, with 9 bases between. The CDR3 extends over 13 amino acids. Germline CDR1 and CDR2: SEHNR and FQNEAQ (reference sequence). CDR3 in DNA: TGTGCCAGCAGCTCCCCCGAGGCCTACGAGCAGTACTTC. This gives the protein CASSSPEAYEQYF.

Worth noting for this clone: The same CDR3 is also encoded by other DNA sequences in this sample. The chain uses TRBV30 and TRBJ2-7, with 14 bases aligning to TRBD2. The length of the CDR3 is 13 residues. Germline V gene data show CDR1 as GTSNPN and CDR2 as SVGIG (reference sequence). V was clipped by 8 bases and J by 4 bases; unmatched bases: 4. The CDR3 nucleotides read TGTGCCCTTCGGACTAGCGGGAGGTACGAGCAGTACTTC. It is translated as CALRTSGRYEQYF.

This clone was picked up one time. Other DNA sequences of this sample code for an identical CDR3. V is TRBV25-1 and J is TRBJ1-5; no reliable D call. The CDR3 is made up of 12 amino acids. CDR1 is MGHDK, CDR2 SYGVNS, per germline. Trimming took 3 bases from V and 2 from J, leaving 2 bases between them. CDR3 loop: CASSEGNQPQHF. The CDR3 DNA is TGTGCCAGCAGTGAGGGCAATCAGCCCCAGCATTTT.

This clone has only one observation. This sequence joins TRBV5-1 and TRBJ1-1; D call uncertain. The germline gives CDR1 SGHRS, CDR2 YFSETQ. The V end lost 0 bases, the J end lost 3 bases, and 9 bases lay between the germline ends. This CDR3 spans 14 amino acids. The CDR3 bases are TGCGCCAGCAGCTTGGACGGCGGGTACACTGAAGCTTTCTTT. The encoded protein is CASSLDGGYTEAFF.

This clone has only a few counts. The chain carries TRBV7-2 and TRBJ1-1; the D gene is possibly TRBD1 (5 bases). V was pared by 3 bases and J by 5 bases, with 10 bases between. Germline V lookup: CDR1 SGHTA, CDR2 FQGNSA. The CDR3 length is 13 residues. CDR3: CASSLVQGTEAFF. The CDR3 bases are TGTGCCAGCAGCTTGGTCCAGGGAACTGAAGCTTTCTTT.

In nucleotides, the CDR3 is TGCGCCAGCAGCTCCCCCGGGACTAGCACCGGTGAGCAGTTCTTC. Its protein product is CASSSPGTSTGEQFF. The rearrangement links TRBV5-1 to TRBJ2-1, with TRBD2 identical over 9 bases. Germline CDR1 SGHRS, CDR2 YFSETQ. CDR3 length equals 15 residues. V trimming: 3 bases; J trimming: 9 bases; junction bases outside the gene matches: 10.

Only one count was recorded for this clone. V and J are TRBV9 and TRBJ2-7; D unresolved. V was pared by 0 bases and J by 2 bases, with 9 bases between. Germline-derived CDR1 and CDR2 are SGDLS and YYNGEE. This CDR3 has 14 amino acids. The CDR3 is CASSVGGIAYEQYF. The CDR3 DNA reads as TGTGCCAGCAGCGTAGGAGGAATCGCCTACGAGCAGTACTTC.